The 8 T cell receptor beta chains below were found in one sample sequenced in a study of blood T cell repertoires in COVID-19. The protocol was immunoSEQ multiplex PCR, while the TCRdb copy is restricted to in-frame clones and leaves out a portion. This table holds roughly 120,000 clones, around 90% found once. Material for sequencing was peripheral blood. The receptors were gathered from a human donor in a cohort sampled during active COVID-19.

This rearrangement joins TRBV11-2 to TRBJ2-5; no clear D. V lost 3 bases and J 5 bases, leaving 13 bases between the germline ends. Germline V lookup: CDR1 SGHAT, CDR2 FQNNGV. The CDR3 totals 14 residues. The CDR3 is CASSFPPARETQYF. CDR3 DNA sequence: TGTGCCAGCAGCTTCCCCCCGGCGAGGGAGACCCAGTACTTC.

The chain couples TRBV19 to TRBJ1-1; TRBD1 might be the D (5 bases). There are 13 residues in the CDR3. Germline V lookup: CDR1 LNHDA, CDR2 SQIVND (reference sequence). The germline V and J ends were trimmed by 4 bases and 3 bases, with 9 bases remaining between them. CDR3 in amino acids: CASSTAGYTEAFF. The CDR3 nucleotides are TGTGCCAGTAGTACCGCAGGGTACACTGAAGCTTTCTTT.

The chain joins TRBV11-2 to TRBJ2-5; 8 nucleotides align to TRBD2. The length of the CDR3 is 13 residues. The V segment lost 6 bases and the J segment 4 bases; nucleotides outside the gene matches: 4. Per the germline V gene, CDR1 is SGHAT and CDR2 is FQNNGV. The CDR3 here is CASRVGGGETQYF. CDR3 nucleotide sequence: TGTGCCAGCAGGGTCGGGGGGGGAGAGACCCAGTACTTC.

This chain joins TRBV18 and TRBJ1-1; 7 bases map to TRBD1. Germline CDR1 reads KGHSH; CDR2 reads LQKENI. This CDR3 has 14 amino acids. V lost 4 bases to trimming and J lost 3 bases; unmatched junction nucleotides: 5. CDR3 sequence reads: CASSQGAGDTEAFF. The CDR3, as DNA: TGTGCCAGCTCACAGGGGGCCGGGGACACTGAAGCTTTCTTT.

The chain is built from TRBV28 and TRBJ2-1, with 9 nucleotides matching TRBD2. Germline loops: CDR1 MDHEN, CDR2 SYDVKM. Trimming took 5 bases from V and 5 from J; bases not matched to a gene: 13. This CDR3 has 17 amino acids. The CDR3 coding sequence is TGTGCCAGCAGTGCAACCCTAGCGGGATACGGTGACAATGAGCAGTTCTTC. It encodes CASSATLAGYGDNEQFF.

V and J are TRBV6-5 and TRBJ1-1; possible D gene TRBD1, 6 bases. V was pared by 5 bases and J by 10 bases, with 17 bases between. The CDR3 is 13 amino acids. Germline assignment: CDR1 MNHEY and CDR2 SVGAGI. In nucleotides, the CDR3 is TGTGCCAGCAGTCCAGCAGGGGATGGGGTAGCTTTCTTT. Protein product: CASSPAGDGVAFF.

The J gene is TRBJ1-5, the V gene TRBV7-9; 8 bases align to TRBD1. This CDR3 region has 13 residues. Germline values: CDR1 SEHNR, CDR2 FQNEAQ (reference sequence). The V gene end was trimmed by 5 bases and the J gene end by 5 bases; junction bases not matched to a gene: 2. The CDR3 DNA reads TGTGCCAGCAGCGACAGGGGCGATCAGCCCCAGCATTTT. This gives the protein CASSDRGDQPQHF.

This sequence joins TRBV18 and TRBJ2-7; 14 nucleotides align to TRBD2. The CDR3 runs 15 residues. Trimming cost V 6 bases and J 2 bases; bases outside gene matches: 3. Germline V gene data show CDR1 as KGHSH and CDR2 as LQKENI. CDR3 in DNA: TGTGCCAGCTCGGGGACTAGCGGGGGCCCCTACGAGCAGTACTTC. It translates to CASSGTSGGPYEQYF.